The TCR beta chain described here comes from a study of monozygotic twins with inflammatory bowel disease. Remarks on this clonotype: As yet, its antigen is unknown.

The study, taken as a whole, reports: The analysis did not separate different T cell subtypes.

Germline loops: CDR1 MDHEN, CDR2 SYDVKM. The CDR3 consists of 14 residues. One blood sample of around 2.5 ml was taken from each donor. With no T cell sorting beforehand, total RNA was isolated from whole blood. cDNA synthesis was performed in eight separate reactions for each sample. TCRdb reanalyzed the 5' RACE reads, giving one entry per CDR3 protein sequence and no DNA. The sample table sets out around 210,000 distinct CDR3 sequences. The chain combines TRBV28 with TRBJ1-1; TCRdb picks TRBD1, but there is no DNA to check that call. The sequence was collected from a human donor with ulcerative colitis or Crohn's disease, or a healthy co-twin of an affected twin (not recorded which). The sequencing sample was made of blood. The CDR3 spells CASSWPTVNTEAFF.